The clone carrying this T cell receptor (beta chain) showed up just a few times. As for time point: sample taken at primary tumor resection. The study sequenced unsorted whole RNA from tumor, nontumor lung or frozen PBMC. The donors, roughly 70 patients with untreated early-stage non-small cell lung cancer, provided the samples. The sample belongs to a study of spatial heterogeneity in lung cancer. As for the study in general: The count of detected beta-chain sequences consistently exceeded that of alpha-chain sequences.

This CDR3 comprises 15 residues. Trimming pared 1 base from V and 2 bases from J, leaving 11 bases between. Germline loops: CDR1 SGHVS, CDR2 FQNEAQ. TCRdb reanalysed the 5' RACE reads using MiXCR and keeps one entry per CDR3 protein. The table lists 45,000 or so distinct CDR3 sequences, about 10% of them singletons, with 42% in the top ten. This chain links TRBV7-8 with TRBJ1-1, with no clear D. The clonotype originates from a female donor with early-stage non-small cell lung cancer. Sequencing used PBMCs, obtained at surgery. The CDR3 here is CASSLGAGVNTEAFF. CDR3 nucleotides: TGTGCCAGCAGCTTAGGAGCAGGAGTAAACACTGAAGCTTTCTTT.